The subject of this entry is one T cell receptor (beta chain). Its target is unknown. The sample originates from a study of cytomegalovirus exposure and HLA in healthy donors. Study conclusions and caveats: A later analysis by the authors found several of the most significant clusters apparently linked to common viral pathogens. Researchers reportedly found TCR beta sequences accurately predicted most subjects' HLA-A and HLA-B alleles. In an earlier analysis, about 87% or about 30%: the productive usage of most TCR beta V segments.

Primers: 60 Vbeta forward and 13 Jbeta reverse. Clones were read by immunoSEQ multiplex PCR, and TCRdb kept only the in-frame ones, dropping some. The data show about 120,000 clones, with over 60% seen just once and 2% to 2.5% held by the top ten. The CDR3 has 15 amino acids. V lost 0 bases and J lost 0, with 7 bases in between. Per the germline V gene, CDR1 is SGHTA and CDR2 is FQGNSA. Sequencing used PBMCs. The source is a woman aged 30 to 39 in good health and CMV-seronegative. V usage is TRBV7-2 and J usage is TRBJ2-3; possible D gene TRBD2, 6 bases. In DNA form, the CDR3 reads TGTGCCAGCAGCTTAGCCGGGACTAGCACAGATACGCAGTATTTT. It is translated as CASSLAGTSTDTQYF. The full variable domain, with the rest looked up from reference TRBV7-2 and TRBJ2-3, is GAGVSQSPSNKVTEKGKDVELRCDPISGHTALYWYRQSLGQGLEFLIYFQGNSAPDKSGLPSDRFSAERTGGSVSTLTIQRTQQEDSAVYLCASSLAGTSTDTQYFGPGTRLTVL.